This is a list of T cell receptor beta chains from one sample in a study of beta chain features in type 1 diabetes. Only in-frame clones appear in the TCRdb table, and some are missing; sequencing was by immunoSEQ multiplex PCR. The sample records under 850,000 clones, roughly 12% being singletons. The sequenced sample consisted of naive CD4+ T cells from blood. Receptor source: a man aged 18-30 years with type 1 diabetes. Each CDR3 is given with its conserved first and last residue. The order of the fields is V gene, clone size, J gene, D gene, CDR3 DNA, CDR3 protein. The D gene is left open where the match is weak. Expanded clones are given a class, and other clones once, few, many or no size at all.

v_gene: TRBV27; abundance: NA; j_gene: TRBJ1-4; d_gene: NA; CDR3nt: TGTGCCAGCAGCGGAGGACCTTCAACTAATGAAAAACTGTTTTTT; CDR3aa: CASSGGPSTNEKLFF
v_gene: TRBV7-7; abundance: few; j_gene: TRBJ2-5; d_gene: NA; CDR3nt: TGTGCTAGCACCCCGGGGGGCCTGGAGACCCAGTACTTC; CDR3aa: CASTPGGLETQYF
v_gene: TRBV29-1; abundance: few; j_gene: TRBJ1-2; d_gene: TRBD1; CDR3nt: TGCAGCGTTGAAGATAGGGACAGGGGGTACTATGGCTACACCTTC; CDR3aa: CSVEDRDRGYYGYTF
v_gene: TRBV11-2; abundance: NA; j_gene: TRBJ2-7; d_gene: NA; CDR3nt: TGTGCCAGCAGCTTACGCAGGTCCCAACCCTACGAGCAGTACTTC; CDR3aa: CASSLRRSQPYEQYF
v_gene: TRBV27; abundance: few; j_gene: TRBJ1-2; d_gene: TRBD1; CDR3nt: TGTGCCAGCAGCATAAGGGGTGCCAGGGGGACTGGCTACACCTTC; CDR3aa: CASSIRGARGTGYTF
v_gene: TRBV9; abundance: NA; j_gene: TRBJ2-3; d_gene: TRBD2; CDR3nt: TGTGCCAGCTCCCTAGCGGAGACCACAGATACGCAGTATTTT; CDR3aa: CASSLAETTDTQYF
v_gene: TRBV25-1; abundance: NA; j_gene: TRBJ2-7; d_gene: TRBD1; CDR3nt: TGTGCCAGCAGTAAAAGCTGGACAGGGCCAAGCTCCTACGAGCAGTACTTC; CDR3aa: CASSKSWTGPSSYEQYF
v_gene: TRBV9; abundance: few; j_gene: TRBJ2-1; d_gene: NA; CDR3nt: TGTGCCAGCAGCCCTCACCTCTACAATGAGCAGTTCTTC; CDR3aa: CASSPHLYNEQFF
v_gene: TRBV6-1; abundance: NA; j_gene: TRBJ1-1; d_gene: NA; CDR3nt: TGTGCCAGCAAAGTGTCTCAGGGCACTGAAGCTTTCTTT; CDR3aa: CASKVSQGTEAFF
v_gene: TRBV14; abundance: NA; j_gene: TRBJ1-1; d_gene: NA; CDR3nt: TGTGCCAGCAGCCAAGAAAACAGTTATCGGGCTTTCTTT; CDR3aa: CASSQENSYRAFF
v_gene: TRBV6-1; abundance: NA; j_gene: TRBJ1-1; d_gene: NA; CDR3nt: TGTGCCAGCAGTGACGAGAGACAGGCTGGTACGAACACTGAAGCTTTCTTT; CDR3aa: CASSDERQAGTNTEAFF
v_gene: TRBV4-1; abundance: few; j_gene: TRBJ2-2; d_gene: NA; CDR3nt: TGCGCCAGCAGCCACGGCCAGGGTTGGGCCGGGGAGCTGTTTTTT; CDR3aa: CASSHGQGWAGELFF
v_gene: TRBV30; abundance: NA; j_gene: TRBJ2-1; d_gene: TRBD2; CDR3nt: TGTGCCTGGACAAGCGGGGGGCCTTACAATGAGCAGTTCTTC; CDR3aa: CAWTSGGPYNEQFF
v_gene: TRBV9; abundance: few; j_gene: TRBJ2-6; d_gene: NA; CDR3nt: TGTGCCAGCAGGGACATCTCTGGGGCCAACGTCCTGACTTTC; CDR3aa: CASRDISGANVLTF
v_gene: TRBV7-3; abundance: NA; j_gene: TRBJ2-1; d_gene: NA; CDR3nt: TGTGCCAGCAGCCCTGGACTAAATTCCAATGAGCAGTTCTTC; CDR3aa: CASSPGLNSNEQFF
v_gene: TRBV19; abundance: NA; j_gene: TRBJ1-6; d_gene: TRBD1; CDR3nt: TGTGCCAGTAGTTCCCCGGACAGGGGTTATAATTCACCCCTCCACTTT; CDR3aa: CASSSPDRGYNSPLHF
v_gene: TRBV7-2; abundance: few; j_gene: TRBJ1-1; d_gene: NA; CDR3nt: TGTGCCAGCAGCTTGCCCCCAAACGGGGCTGAAGCTTTCTTT; CDR3aa: CASSLPPNGAEAFF
v_gene: TRBV6-6; abundance: NA; j_gene: TRBJ2-7; d_gene: TRBD1; CDR3nt: TGTGCCAGCTCGGACCGGGACAGGGCCATGGGGTACTTC; CDR3aa: CASSDRDRAMGYF
v_gene: TRBV28; abundance: NA; j_gene: TRBJ2-6; d_gene: NA; CDR3nt: TGTGCCAGCAGTTTTCCCACTCAAGGTGGGGCCAACGTCCTGACTTTC; CDR3aa: CASSFPTQGGANVLTF
v_gene: TRBV29-1; abundance: NA; j_gene: TRBJ2-3; d_gene: TRBD2; CDR3nt: TGCAGCGTTGGCCGGGGGGGCTTCACAGATACGCAGTATTTT; CDR3aa: CSVGRGGFTDTQYF
v_gene: TRBV29-1; abundance: few; j_gene: TRBJ1-1; d_gene: NA; CDR3nt: TGCAGCGTTGATACCGGGGAAGGCACTGAAGCTTTCTTT; CDR3aa: CSVDTGEGTEAFF
v_gene: TRBV30; abundance: NA; j_gene: TRBJ2-6; d_gene: NA; CDR3nt: TGTGCCTGGAGTCTGGACCTCTCTGGGGCCAACGTCCTGACTTTC; CDR3aa: CAWSLDLSGANVLTF
v_gene: TRBV5-1; abundance: NA; j_gene: TRBJ2-5; d_gene: NA; CDR3nt: TGCGCCAGCAGCGAATCCGGGACTTCTCAAGAGACCCAGTACTTC; CDR3aa: CASSESGTSQETQYF
v_gene: TRBV6-1; abundance: few; j_gene: TRBJ2-6; d_gene: NA; CDR3nt: TGTGCCAGCTCTGACTCTGGGGCCAACGTCCTGACTTTC; CDR3aa: CASSDSGANVLTF
v_gene: TRBV30; abundance: few; j_gene: TRBJ2-5; d_gene: NA; CDR3nt: TGTGCCTGGAGTGGAGGGACGATAGAGACCCAGTACTTC; CDR3aa: CAWSGGTIETQYF
v_gene: TRBV9; abundance: NA; j_gene: TRBJ2-7; d_gene: TRBD2; CDR3nt: TGTGCCAGCAGCGTAGGACTAGCGGGGACCTACTACGAGCAGTACTTC; CDR3aa: CASSVGLAGTYYEQYF
v_gene: TRBV6-1; abundance: few; j_gene: TRBJ2-2; d_gene: TRBD2; CDR3nt: TGTGCCAGCACCTGGGCGGGGGTGGACACCGGGGAGCTGTTTTTT; CDR3aa: CASTWAGVDTGELFF
v_gene: TRBV7-2; abundance: NA; j_gene: TRBJ2-5; d_gene: NA; CDR3nt: TGTGCCAGCAGCCCTGGGTGGGGTGGCCAGTACTTC; CDR3aa: CASSPGWGGQYF
v_gene: TRBV13; abundance: few; j_gene: TRBJ1-6; d_gene: NA; CDR3nt: TGTGCCAGCAGCTTAACGAGATATAATTCACCCCTCCACTTT; CDR3aa: CASSLTRYNSPLHF
v_gene: TRBV6-1; abundance: few; j_gene: TRBJ1-1; d_gene: NA; CDR3nt: TGTGCCAGCAGTGACCAGAGGAACACTGAAGCTTTCTTT; CDR3aa: CASSDQRNTEAFF
v_gene: TRBV25-1; abundance: NA; j_gene: TRBJ1-4; d_gene: NA; CDR3nt: TGTGCCAGCAAGGAGGGAGGACAGCTAGAAAAACTGTTTTTT; CDR3aa: CASKEGGQLEKLFF